This TCR beta chain came from a study of human T cells and chemical hapten exposure. Study-wide results and limits: Expanded TCR counts at PT1 went up together with patch test score, a positive correlation.

As for time point: pre-sensitization, week 0. Treatment: therapeutic diphenylcyclopropenone sensitization with weekly scalp DPC. As to this clonotype: Its antigen is not known.

TCRdb ran MiXCR on the RACE reads and lists one entry per CDR3 protein. This sample has approximately 260,000 distinct CDR3 sequences; almost 8% occur once, and the top ten carry about 1.1%. Trimming cost V 0 bases and J 7 bases, with 14 bases left between them. This CDR3 has 15 amino acids. The germline V gene encodes CDR1 MNHEY and CDR2 SVGAGI. The J gene is TRBJ2-3, the V gene TRBV6-5; either TRBD1 or TRBD2 may fit D (6 bases each). The sequencing here drew on whole blood, taken in connection with sensitization to the hapten diphenylcyclopropenone (DPC). This receptor was obtained from a man aged 18 to 30 with alopecia areata. Some clones in this sample may be carry-over from other donors' samples. CDR3: CASSYSWGRGNTQYF. The CDR3 DNA reads as TGTGCCAGCAGTTACTCGTGGGGGCGGGGAAATACGCAGTATTTT.